This entry is about one T cell receptor beta chain. The data were obtained in a study of blood T cell repertoires in COVID-19. Produced via immunoSEQ multiplex PCR; TCRdb's table is partial and in-frame only. The data contain fewer than 200,000 clones, roughly 87% of them seen just once; the ten biggest clones take up about 1.2%. The ends lost 5 bases at V and 7 bases at J; junction bases unmatched: 17. The CDR3 is made up of 18 amino acids. Per the germline V gene, CDR1 is SGHTA and CDR2 is FQGNSA. This rearrangement joins TRBV7-2 to TRBJ1-4; 9 nucleotides match TRBD1. The TCR sequence derives from a human donor with acute COVID-19. The donor label of this sample is uncertain. Sample: PBMCs or T cells enriched from blood (not recorded which). The DNA for the CDR3 is TGTGCCAGCAGCGTATGGGATGGTGTGGACAGGGGCAGTGAAAAACTGTTTTTT. Protein: CASSVWDGVDRGSEKLFF.